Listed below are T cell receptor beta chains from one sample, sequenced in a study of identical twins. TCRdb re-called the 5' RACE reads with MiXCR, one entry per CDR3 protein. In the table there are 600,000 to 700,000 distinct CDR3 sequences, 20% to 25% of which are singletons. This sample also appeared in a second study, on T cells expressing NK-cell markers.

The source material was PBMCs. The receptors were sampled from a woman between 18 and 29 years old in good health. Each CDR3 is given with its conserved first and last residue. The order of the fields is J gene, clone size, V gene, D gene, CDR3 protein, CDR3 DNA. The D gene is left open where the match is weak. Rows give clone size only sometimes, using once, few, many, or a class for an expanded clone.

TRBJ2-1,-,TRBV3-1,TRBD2,CASSSAGAISYNEQFF,TGTGCCAGCAGCTCAGCGGGAGCCATCTCCTACAATGAGCAGTTCTTC
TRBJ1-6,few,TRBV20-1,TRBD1,CGHGQGRLPLHF,TGCGGACACGGACAGGGGCGACTACCCCTCCACTTT
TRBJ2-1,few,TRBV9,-,CASSVGGDPISYNEQFF,TGTGCCAGCAGCGTTGGGGGTGACCCGATCTCCTACAATGAGCAGTTCTTC
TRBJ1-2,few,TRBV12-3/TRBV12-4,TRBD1,CASRGQGGGGYTF,TGTGCCAGCAGGGGACAGGGGGGTGGCGGCTACACCTTC
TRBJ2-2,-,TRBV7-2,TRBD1,CASSNPTGAPTGELFF,TGTGCCAGCAGCAACCCGACAGGGGCGCCCACCGGGGAGCTGTTTTTT
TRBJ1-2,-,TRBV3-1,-,CASSHGDGYGYTF,TGTGCCAGCAGCCACGGGGACGGCTATGGCTACACCTTC
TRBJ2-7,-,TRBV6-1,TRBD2,CASSPENIPGTSGYEQYF,TGTGCCAGCAGTCCTGAAAATATTCCCGGGACTAGTGGATACGAGCAGTACTTC
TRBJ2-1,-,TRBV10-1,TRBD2,CASERGNNEQFF,TGCGCCAGCGAGCGGGGAAACAATGAGCAGTTCTTC
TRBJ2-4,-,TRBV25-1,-,CASSEPGRKNIQYF,TGTGCCAGCAGTGAACCGGGCAGGAAAAACATTCAGTACTTC
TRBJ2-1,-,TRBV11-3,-,CASSSEGDKKFF,TGTGCCAGCAGCTCCGAGGGGGATAAGAAGTTCTTC
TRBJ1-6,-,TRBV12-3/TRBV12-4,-,CASTPGGQTPLHF,TGTGCCAGCACCCCCGGAGGGCAGACCCCCCTCCACTTT
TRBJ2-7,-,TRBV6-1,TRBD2,CASGGGLAGVYEQYF,TGTGCCAGCGGGGGAGGACTAGCGGGAGTTTACGAGCAGTACTTC
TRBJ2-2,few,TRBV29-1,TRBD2,CSGGGTGELFF,TGCAGCGGGGGGGGAACCGGGGAGCTGTTTTTT
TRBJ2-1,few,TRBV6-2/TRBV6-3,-,CASKGRGQFF,TGTGCCAGCAAAGGAAGGGGGCAGTTCTTC
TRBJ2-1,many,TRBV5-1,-,CASRPLPVGYNEQFF,TGCGCCAGCAGGCCTTTACCAGTCGGGTACAATGAGCAGTTCTTC
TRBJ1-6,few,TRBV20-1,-,CSARDVETGTPSSYNSPLHF,TGCAGTGCTAGAGATGTGGAGACCGGGACGCCGAGCTCCTATAATTCACCCCTCCACTTT
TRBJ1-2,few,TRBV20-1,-,CSALEGGDYGYTF,TGCAGTGCCCTCGAGGGGGGCGATTATGGCTACACCTTC
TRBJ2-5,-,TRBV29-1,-,CSVRLGEETQYF,TGCAGCGTTAGGCTGGGGGAAGAGACCCAGTACTTC
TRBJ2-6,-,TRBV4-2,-,CASSQGLANSGANVLTF,TGTGCCAGCAGCCAAGGGCTAGCGAACTCTGGGGCCAACGTCCTGACTTTC
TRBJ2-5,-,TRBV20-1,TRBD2,CSAQLARFQETQYF,TGCAGTGCTCAACTAGCGCGATTCCAAGAGACCCAGTACTTC
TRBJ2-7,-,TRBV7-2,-,CASSLWGAEQYF,TGTGCCAGCAGCTTATGGGGGGCCGAGCAGTACTTC
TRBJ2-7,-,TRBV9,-,CASSVDWGRTYEQYF,TGTGCCAGCAGCGTAGATTGGGGCCGAACCTACGAGCAGTACTTC
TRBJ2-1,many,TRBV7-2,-,CASSPGVEQFF,TGTGCCAGCAGCCCAGGGGTGGAGCAGTTCTTC